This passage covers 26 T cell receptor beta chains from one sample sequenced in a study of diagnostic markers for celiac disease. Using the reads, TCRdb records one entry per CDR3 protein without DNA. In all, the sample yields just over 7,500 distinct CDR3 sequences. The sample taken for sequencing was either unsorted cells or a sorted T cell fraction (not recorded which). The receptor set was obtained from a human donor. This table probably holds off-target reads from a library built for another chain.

CDR3 sequence reads: CASSQETGNSPLHF. V and J are TRBV4-3 and TRBJ1-6. The germline V gene has CDR1 LGHNA and CDR2 YSLEER. This CDR3 comprises 14 residues.

This CDR3 reads CASSLSSVLMDTQYF. This chain connects TRBV7-9 to TRBJ2-3; the D gene TCRdb calls, TRBD1, cannot be checked with no DNA. Per germline, CDR1 SEHNR and CDR2 FQNEAQ (reference sequence). The CDR3 contains 15 residues.

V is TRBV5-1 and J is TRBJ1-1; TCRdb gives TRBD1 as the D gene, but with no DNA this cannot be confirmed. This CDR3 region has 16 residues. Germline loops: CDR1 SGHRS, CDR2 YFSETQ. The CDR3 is CASSFGQSSMNTEAFF.

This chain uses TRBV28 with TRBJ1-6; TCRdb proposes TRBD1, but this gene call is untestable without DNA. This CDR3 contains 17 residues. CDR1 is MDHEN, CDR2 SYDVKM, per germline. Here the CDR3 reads CASSLVEGGASGSPLHF.

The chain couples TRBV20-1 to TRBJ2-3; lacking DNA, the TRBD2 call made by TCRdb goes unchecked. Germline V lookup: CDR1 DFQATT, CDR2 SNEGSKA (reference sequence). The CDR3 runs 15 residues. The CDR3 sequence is CSARDSGFVTDTQYF.

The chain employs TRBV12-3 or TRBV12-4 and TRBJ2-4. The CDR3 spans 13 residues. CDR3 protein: CASSSGGRNIQYF.

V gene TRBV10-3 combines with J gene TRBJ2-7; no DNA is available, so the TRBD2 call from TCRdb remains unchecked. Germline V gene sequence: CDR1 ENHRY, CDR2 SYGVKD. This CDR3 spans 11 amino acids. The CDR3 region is CATSMDHEQYF.

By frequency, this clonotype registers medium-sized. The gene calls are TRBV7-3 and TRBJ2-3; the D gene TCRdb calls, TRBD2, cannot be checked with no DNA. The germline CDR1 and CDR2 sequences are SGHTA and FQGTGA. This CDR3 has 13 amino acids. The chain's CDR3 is CASSSRGGNTQYF. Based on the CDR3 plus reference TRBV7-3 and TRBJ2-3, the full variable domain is GAGVSQTPSNKVTEKGKYVELRCDPISGHTALYWYRQSLGQGPEFLIYFQGTGAADDSGLPNDRFFAVRPEGSVSTLKIQRTERGDSAVYLCASSSRGGNTQYFGPGTRLTVL.

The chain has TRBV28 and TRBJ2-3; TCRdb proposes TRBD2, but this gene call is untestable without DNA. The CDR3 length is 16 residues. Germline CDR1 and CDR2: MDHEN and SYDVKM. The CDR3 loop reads CASSLGASGDTDTQYF.

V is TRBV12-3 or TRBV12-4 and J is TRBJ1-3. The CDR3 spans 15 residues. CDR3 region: CASSLREAPGNTIYF.

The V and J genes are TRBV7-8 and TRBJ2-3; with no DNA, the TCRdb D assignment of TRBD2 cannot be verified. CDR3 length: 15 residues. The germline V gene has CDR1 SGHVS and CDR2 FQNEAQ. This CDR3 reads CASSLGTSSGDTQYF.

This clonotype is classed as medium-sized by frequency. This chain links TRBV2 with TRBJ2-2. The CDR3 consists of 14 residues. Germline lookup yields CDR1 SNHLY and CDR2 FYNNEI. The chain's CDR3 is CASSPQANTGELFF.

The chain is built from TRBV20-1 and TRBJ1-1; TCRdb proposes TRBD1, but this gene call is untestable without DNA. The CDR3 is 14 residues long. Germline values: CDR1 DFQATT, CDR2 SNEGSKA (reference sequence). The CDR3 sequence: CSAEDRGSSTEAFF.

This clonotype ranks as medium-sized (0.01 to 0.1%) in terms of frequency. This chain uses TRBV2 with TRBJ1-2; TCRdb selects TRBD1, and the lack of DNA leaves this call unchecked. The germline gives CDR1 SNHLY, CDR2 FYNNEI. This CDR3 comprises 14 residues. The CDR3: CASSERGTFRGYTF.

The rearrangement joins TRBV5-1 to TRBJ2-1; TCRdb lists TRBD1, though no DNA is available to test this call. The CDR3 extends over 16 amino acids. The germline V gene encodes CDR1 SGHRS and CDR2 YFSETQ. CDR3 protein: CASSLLAVAGGNEQFF.

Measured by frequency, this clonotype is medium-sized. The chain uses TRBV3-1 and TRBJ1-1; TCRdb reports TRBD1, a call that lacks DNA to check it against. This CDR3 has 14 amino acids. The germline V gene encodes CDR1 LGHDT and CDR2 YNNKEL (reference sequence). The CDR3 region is CASSQGQLNTEAFF. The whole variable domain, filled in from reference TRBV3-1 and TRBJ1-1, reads DTAVSQTPKYLVTQMGNDKSIKCEQNLGHDTMYWYKQDSKKFLKIMFSYNNKELIINETVPNRFSPKSPDKAHLNLHINSLELGDSAVYFCASSQGQLNTEAFFGQGTRLTVV.

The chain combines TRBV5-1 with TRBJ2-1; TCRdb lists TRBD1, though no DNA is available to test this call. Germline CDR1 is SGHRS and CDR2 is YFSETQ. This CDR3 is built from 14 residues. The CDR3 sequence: CASSLAGGSAKQFF.

Here the CDR3 reads CASTDGYEGGVDF. This chain joins TRBV2 and TRBJ2-5; TCRdb outputs TRBD1, but without DNA this stays unchecked. The germline V gene has CDR1 SNHLY and CDR2 FYNNEI. This CDR3 is built from 13 residues.

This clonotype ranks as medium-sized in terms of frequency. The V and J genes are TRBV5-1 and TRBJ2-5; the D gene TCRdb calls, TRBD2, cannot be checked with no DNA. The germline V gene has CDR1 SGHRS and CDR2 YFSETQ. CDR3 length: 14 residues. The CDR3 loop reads CASSFGGPEETQYF.

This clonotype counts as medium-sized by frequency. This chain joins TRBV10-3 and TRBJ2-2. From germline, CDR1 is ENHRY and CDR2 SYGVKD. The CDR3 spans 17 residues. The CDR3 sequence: CAISESKAKGNIGELFF.

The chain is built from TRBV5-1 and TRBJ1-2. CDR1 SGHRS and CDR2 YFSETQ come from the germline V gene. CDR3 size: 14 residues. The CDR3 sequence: CASSSSNPRYGYTF.

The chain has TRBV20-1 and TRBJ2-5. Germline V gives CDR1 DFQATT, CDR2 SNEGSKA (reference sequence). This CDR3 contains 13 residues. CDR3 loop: CSASDQYQETQYF.

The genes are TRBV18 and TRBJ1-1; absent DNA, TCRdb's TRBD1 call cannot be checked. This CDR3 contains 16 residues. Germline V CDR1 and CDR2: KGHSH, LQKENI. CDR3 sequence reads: CASSPGTGSYGTEAFF. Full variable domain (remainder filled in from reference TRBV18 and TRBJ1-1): NAGVMQNPRHLVRRRGQEARLRCSPMKGHSHVYWYRQLPEEGLKFMVYLQKENIIDESGMPKERFSAEFPKEGPSILRIQQVVRGDSAAYFCASSPGTGSYGTEAFFGQGTRLTVV.

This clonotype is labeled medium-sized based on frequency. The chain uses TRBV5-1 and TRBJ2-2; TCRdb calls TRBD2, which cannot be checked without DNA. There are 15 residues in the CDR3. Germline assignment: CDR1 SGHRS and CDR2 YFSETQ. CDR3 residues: CASSLPSALSGELFF.

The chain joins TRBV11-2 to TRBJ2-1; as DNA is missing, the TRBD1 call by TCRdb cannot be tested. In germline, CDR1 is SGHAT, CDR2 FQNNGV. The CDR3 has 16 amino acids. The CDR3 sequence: CASSLVPGWDNNEQFF.

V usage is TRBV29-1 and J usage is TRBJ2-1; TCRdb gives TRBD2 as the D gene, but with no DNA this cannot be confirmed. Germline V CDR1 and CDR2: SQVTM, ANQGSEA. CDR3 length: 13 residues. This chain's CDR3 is CSVDIGRAGEQFF.